This paragraph covers one T cell receptor (beta chain) sequence. The antigen remains unidentified. Only in-frame clones appear in the TCRdb table, and some are missing; sequencing was by immunoSEQ multiplex PCR. Among about 600,000 clones, 97% were seen once, and the ten largest hold around 0.06%. This CDR3 spans 15 amino acids. The germline CDR1 and CDR2 sequences are SSHAT and FNYEAQ (reference sequence). With V trimmed by 5 bases and J by 8 bases, 8 bases remained unmatched. The sample comes from a study of shared clonotypes between healthy human individuals. Study findings and constraints: Tissues were not sampled, only blood, and their repertoires likely differ.

The sequence was collected from a young woman in good health. Input material: naive CD4+ T cells sorted from blood. Indicated subset: CD45RA+ positively selected. The chain recombines TRBV7-7 with TRBJ2-1; 11 bases match TRBD2. The CDR3 loop is CASSQSTSGNYEQFF. The CDR3, as DNA: TGTGCCAGCAGCCAATCGACTAGCGGGAATTATGAGCAGTTCTTC.